This entry lists 6 T cell receptor beta chains sequenced from one sample in a study of a mutant IDH1 vaccine in newly diagnosed glioma. These TCRs' antigens remain unknown. Only in-frame clones appear in the TCRdb table, and some are missing; sequencing was by immunoSEQ multiplex PCR. Of 50,000 to 65,000 clones listed, 80% to 90% were seen once; the top ten hold around 1.6%. Time point noted: week 35, safety follow-up. A single vaccine dose contained 300 ug of mutant IDH1 20-mer peptide, and topical imiquimod was used with it. The specimen comprised PBMCs, sampled from a glioma patient whose treatment included an IDH1 peptide vaccine. Receptor source: a man aged 35 to 55 with glioma.

This chain joins TRBV4-1 and TRBJ1-4; D ambiguous. This CDR3 contains 11 residues. Trimming pared 7 bases from V and 10 bases from J, leaving 10 bases between. The germline gives CDR1 MGHRA, CDR2 YSYEKL. This chain's CDR3 is CASTAYRKLFF. CDR3 nucleotides: TGCGCCAGCACCGCTTACAGAAAACTGTTTTTT.

CDR3 bases: TGTGCCAGCAATCTTGCAGGGAAAGATCAGCCCCAGCATTTT. Residues: CASNLAGKDQPQHF. The genes are TRBV6-1 and TRBJ1-5, with D possibly TRBD1 on 5 matching bases. Germline V CDR1 and CDR2: MNHNS, SASEGT. The CDR3 sequence is 14 residues long. V shed 7 bases and J shed 5 bases, with 15 bases lying between them.

The chain couples TRBV9 to TRBJ1-5; D is possibly TRBD1 (6 bases). V lost 3 bases, J lost 9 bases, and 13 bases lay in between. CDR3 length equals 13 residues. Per the germline V gene, CDR1 is SGDLS and CDR2 is YYNGEE. In DNA, the CDR3 is TGTGCCAGCAGCGCTGCAGGGGAGGGGCCCCAGCATTTT. Protein: CASSAAGEGPQHF.

V usage is TRBV29-1 and J usage is TRBJ2-1; 10 positions agree with TRBD2. V shed 5 bases, J shed 8 bases, and the junction held 12 bases outside the gene matches. The length of the CDR3 is 15 residues. The V gene's germline CDR1 is SQVTM and CDR2 ANQGSEA. This CDR3 reads CSVTGTASGSHEQFF. As DNA, the CDR3 is TGCAGCGTTACCGGGACAGCTAGCGGGAGCCATGAGCAGTTCTTC.

The chain has TRBV19 and TRBJ1-2; TRBD1 aligns across 9 bases. The CDR3 extends over 10 amino acids. Germline lookup yields CDR1 LNHDA and CDR2 SQIVND (reference sequence). V lost 8 bases, J lost 9 bases, and 1 base stayed unmatched. The CDR3 region is CASGTGSYTF. DNA for the CDR3: TGTGCCAGTGGGACAGGGAGCTACACCTTC.

Here the CDR3 reads CASSAGWEQYF. CDR3 DNA: TGTGCCAGCAGCGCAGGGTGGGAGCAGTACTTC. This sequence joins TRBV4-2 and TRBJ2-7; TRBD1 might be the D (5 bases). Trimming stripped 5 bases from V and 7 bases from J, with 9 bases between. In germline, CDR1 is LGHNA, CDR2 YNFKEQ. The CDR3 loop spans 11 amino acids.